This TCR beta chain was sequenced during a study of blood T cell repertoires in COVID-19 (dated by TCRdb to 2018 to 2021). The study in broad terms: Samples covering the acute and convalescent phases of COVID-19 were provided by collaborators in the United States, Italy and Spain. The samples were drawn from the first 160 participants of the ongoing ImmuneRACE study and from some 1,300 subjects provided by 6 global collaborators. The repertoires were released in a freely available public database intended as a resource for research on the immune response to SARS-CoV-2. The prospective study material was composed of cDNA or gDNA derived from T cells, B-cell-depleted T cells, or PBMCs. The dataset comprised deeply sampled blood TCRbeta repertoires from subjects exposed to, actively infected with, or recovered from COVID-19. A de-identified subject ID, COVID-19 status, age in years and sex were almost always included in the sample metadata. Where available, HLA class I and class II types were taken from metadata supplied by the sample provider and were not determined by assay-based typing.

The CDR3 runs 11 amino acids, cysteine and phenylalanine included. Left in the record is the CDR3 DNA by itself, 33 bases read in frame from the first base. The germline V gene (reference sequence) sets CDR1 to MNHEY and CDR2 to SMNVEV. The immunoSEQ Assay, a bias-controlled multiplex PCR, was used to amplify TCRbeta CDR3 regions from genomic DNA. In the source study's methods: The number of nucleated cells in each sample was estimated by amplification of reference gene primers within the assay. To quantify the absolute abundance of each unique TCRbeta CDR3 rearrangement, sequence reads were collapsed and filtered. For each sample, productive Simpson clonality was calculated as the square root of Simpson's diversity index across productive rearrangements. TCRdb mirrors the immuneACCESS table, restricted to in-frame sequences. Some clones are absent from its copies; in checked studies, under half trace to an unresolved V gene, and the reason for the others is unknown. V, J and clone size are taken as reported in that table, and D and trimming were inferred from the DNA itself. The sample contains about 92,000 clones, under 85% of them found a single time. The biggest ten clones account for 9.5% to 15% of the sample.

Whole blood was collected in K2EDTA tubes by collaborating institutions according to the institutions' own protocols. For TCRbeta analysis, collaborators shipped samples as frozen whole blood, isolated PBMCs, or DNA extracted from either of those sample types. Details on this clone: This receptor's antigen is unknown. Mismatch with germline at one junction end may stem from a read error.

Results the study describes overall, beyond this receptor: How much clinical and demographic metadata was included differed by source and by participant, and the metadata was provided uncurated.

The chain is encoded by TRBV27 joined to TRBJ1-5; the D region possibly corresponds to TRBD1 (6 bases align). The sample consisted of peripheral blood. The sequence was collected from a human donor in a cohort sampled during active COVID-19. The CDR3 reads as follows: CASSVTGSGGF. The bases read TGTGCCAGCAGTGTTACAGGGTCGGGTGGCTTT.